These 30 T cell receptor beta chains originate from one sample sequenced in a study of blood T cell repertoires in COVID-19. Generated by immunoSEQ multiplex PCR, the TCRdb table keeps only in-frame clones and is missing some. The sample records some 240,000 clones, approximately 85% being singletons. Sequenced material: peripheral blood. These receptors were collected from a woman in her 70s with COVID-19, enrolled during active disease.

The chain joins TRBV25-1 to TRBJ1-6, with D possibly matching TRBD1 (5 bases). The CDR3 has 15 amino acids. Germline values: CDR1 MGHDK, CDR2 SYGVNS. V dropped 4 bases and J dropped 2 bases, with 9 bases sitting between them. The CDR3 is CASSGGVTYNSPLHF. In nucleotides, the CDR3 is TGTGCCAGCAGTGGGGGGGTGACCTATAATTCACCCCTCCACTTT.

This chain uses TRBV7-2 with TRBJ2-2; D gene unclear. The V and J ends lost 0 bases and 2 bases respectively, with 10 bases between them. The CDR3 covers 16 residues. Germline loops: CDR1 SGHTA, CDR2 FQGNSA. CDR3 in amino acids: CASSLASVYNTGELFF. The CDR3 nucleotides read TGTGCCAGCAGCTTAGCTTCGGTCTATAACACCGGGGAGCTGTTTTTT. Supplemented by reference TRBV7-2 and TRBJ2-2, the full variable domain reads GAGVSQSPSNKVTEKGKDVELRCDPISGHTALYWYRQSLGQGLEFLIYFQGNSAPDKSGLPSDRFSAERTGGSVSTLTIQRTQQEDSAVYLCASSLASVYNTGELFFGEGSRLTVL.

J is TRBJ1-5 and V is TRBV19; weak D call: TRBD1 (5 bases). The germline CDR1 and CDR2 sequences are LNHDA and SQIVND (reference sequence). The V gene lost 6 bases and the J gene lost 2 bases, with 14 bases spanning the gap. This CDR3 contains 15 residues. The CDR3 DNA is TGTGCCAGTAGCCCTGACAGCTACGGCAATCAGCCCCAGCATTTT. Translation gives CASSPDSYGNQPQHF.

CDR3 residues: CASTWDFTGELFF. The CDR3 DNA reads TGTGCCAGCACTTGGGACTTCACCGGGGAGCTGTTTTTT. The V gene is TRBV2, the J gene TRBJ2-2, with a tentative D call TRBD2 (6 bases). Germline CDR1 and CDR2: SNHLY and FYNNEI. This CDR3 is built from 13 residues. V shed 7 bases and J shed 4 bases, with 10 bases lying between them. The variable domain in full, with the rest retrieved from reference TRBV2 and TRBJ2-2, is EPEVTQTPSHQVTQMGQEVILRCVPISNHLYFYWYRQILGQKVEFLVSFYNNEISEKSEIFDDQFSVERPDGSNFTLKIRSTKLEDSAMYFCASTWDFTGELFFGEGSRLTVL.

The chain employs TRBV7-2 and TRBJ2-2; 8 bases are shared with TRBD2. Trimming cost V 1 base and J 6 bases; bases outside gene matches: 16. This CDR3 region has 19 residues. Per germline, CDR1 SGHTA and CDR2 FQGNSA. The CDR3 DNA sequence: TGTGCCAGCAGCTTAGAAAGAGGTCTAGCGGGTTGGAATTCCGGGGAGCTGTTTTTT. It encodes CASSLERGLAGWNSGELFF.

This clone was counted a single time. The V gene is TRBV5-1, the J gene TRBJ2-4; the match to TRBD2 covers 11 bases. V lost 2 bases to trimming and J lost 0 bases; unmatched junction nucleotides: 7. Per the germline V gene, CDR1 is SGHRS and CDR2 is YFSETQ. The length of the CDR3 is 18 residues. For the CDR3, the DNA is TGCGCCAGCAGCTTATTAGCGGGGGGGCCTGGAGCCAAAAACATTCAGTACTTC. Translated: CASSLLAGGPGAKNIQYF.

The rearrangement joins TRBV24-1 to TRBJ2-1; a possible D gene is TRBD1 (5 bases). Germline assignment: CDR1 KGHDR and CDR2 SFDVKD. This CDR3 has 16 residues. With 3 bases removed from V and 4 bases from J, the gap between germline ends came to 15 bases. The CDR3 DNA reads TGTGCCACCAGTGATGCCTCAAGGGGTGCTTACAATGAGCAGTTCTTC. Translating gives CATSDASRGAYNEQFF.

V gene TRBV7-2 combines with J gene TRBJ1-2, with 7 nucleotides matching TRBD1. Trimming at V came to 6 bases and at J to 2 bases, leaving 6 bases not matched to a gene. Germline-derived CDR1 and CDR2 are SGHTA and FQGNSA. CDR3 length: 14 amino acids. In nucleotides, the CDR3 is TGTGCCAGCAGGAAAGGGGGCTCCAACTATGGCTACACCTTC. It codes for CASRKGGSNYGYTF.

The chain recombines TRBV27 with TRBJ2-7, with 11 bases matching TRBD2. CDR3 size: 21 residues. The J segment lost 2 bases and the V segment lost 5 bases, leaving 23 bases of the junction unmatched. CDR1 is MNHEY and CDR2 is SMNVEV in the germline V gene (reference sequence). The CDR3 region has the DNA TGTGCCAGCAGTCTTAAAGGGACAGGGACTTATCGACTAGCGGGGACCTACGAGCAGTACTTC. This sequence encodes CASSLKGTGTYRLAGTYEQYF.

The chain links TRBV2 to TRBJ1-5, with D perhaps TRBD1 (5 bases). Germline CDR1 and CDR2: SNHLY and FYNNEI. This CDR3 region has 14 residues. Between the trimmed V and J ends, which lost 1 base and 10 bases, there was a span of 14 bases. Here the CDR3 DNA reads TGTGCCAGCAGTGAAGTCTTGCAGGGTGGTCCCCAGCATTTT. Its protein product is CASSEVLQGGPQHF.

This clone was observed once. V usage is TRBV3-1 (or the pseudogene TRBV3-2) and J usage is TRBJ1-2, with TRBD1 identical over 12 bases. Germline values: CDR1 LGHDT, CDR2 YNNKEL (reference sequence). V trimming: 3 bases; J trimming: 8 bases; junction bases outside the gene matches: 4. The CDR3 totals 14 residues. The CDR3 here is CASSQGTGGGGYTF. The CDR3 nucleotides are TGTGCCAGCAGCCAGGGGACAGGGGGCGGCGGCTACACCTTC.

The J gene is TRBJ2-5, the V gene TRBV2, with 7 bases fitting TRBD1. Germline loops: CDR1 SNHLY, CDR2 FYNNEI. This CDR3 region has 12 residues. Trimming at V came to 7 bases and at J to 9 bases, leaving 8 bases not matched to a gene. The DNA of the CDR3 is TGTGCCAGCATCTGGACAGGCCTGGCCCAGTACTTC. Translation gives CASIWTGLAQYF. Supplemented by reference TRBV2 and TRBJ2-5, the full variable domain reads EPEVTQTPSHQVTQMGQEVILRCVPISNHLYFYWYRQILGQKVEFLVSFYNNEISEKSEIFDDQFSVERPDGSNFTLKIRSTKLEDSAMYFCASIWTGLAQYFGPGTRLLVL.

This chain uses TRBV15 with TRBJ1-3, with D possibly TRBD1 on 6 matching bases. Trimming took off 7 bases at V and 4 bases at J, with 14 bases between the two ends. Germline lookup yields CDR1 LNHNV and CDR2 YYDKDF (reference sequence). The CDR3 totals 14 residues. CDR3 nucleotides: TGTGCCACCAACCCCGGACAGACCGGAAACACCATATATTTT. It specifies CATNPGQTGNTIYF.

The chain has TRBV12-5 and TRBJ1-3, with TRBD1 as a possible D gene (5 bases). The CDR3 runs 19 residues. V lost 1 base to trimming and J lost 0 bases, with 19 bases between them. From germline, CDR1 is LGHNT and CDR2 FRNRAP. This CDR3 is CASGLAHRDSFNSGNTIYF. The CDR3 DNA reads as TGTGCTAGTGGTTTGGCCCACCGGGACTCTTTCAACTCTGGAAACACCATATATTTT.

This clone was observed a handful of times. The chain has TRBV6-5 and TRBJ2-1, with 7 bases aligning to TRBD2. V lost 6 bases to trimming and J lost 6 bases; unmatched junction nucleotides: 11. From germline, CDR1 is MNHEY and CDR2 SVGAGI. This CDR3 is 15 amino acids long. CDR3 sequence: CASSRGLESSNEQFF. CDR3 in DNA: TGTGCCAGCAGCCGTGGACTAGAGTCGTCCAATGAGCAGTTCTTC.

This rearrangement joins TRBV6-2 or TRBV6-3 to TRBJ1-1, with a possible D match to TRBD1 (6 bases). This CDR3 region has 15 residues. Germline V lookup: CDR1 MNHEY, CDR2 SVGEGT. Trimming stripped 4 bases from V and 0 bases from J, with 12 bases between. The CDR3 protein is CASSLEGHLNTEAFF. CDR3 coding DNA: TGTGCCAGCAGTTTAGAGGGACACCTGAACACTGAAGCTTTCTTT.

This chain uses TRBV5-1 with TRBJ2-7, with 8 bases lining up with TRBD2. Losses at the gene ends were 4 bases for V and 1 base for J; bases not matched to a gene: 7. Germline V lookup: CDR1 SGHRS, CDR2 YFSETQ. The CDR3 spans 15 residues. In DNA form, the CDR3 reads TGCGCCAGCAGCCCCGGGGTAGCGGGGTCCTACGAGCAGTACTTC. It encodes CASSPGVAGSYEQYF.

This chain links TRBV5-8 with TRBJ2-3; D is undetermined. The CDR3 length is 14 residues. CDR1 is SGHTS, CDR2 YDEGEE, per germline. Trimming left V 4 bases short and J 4 bases short, with 13 bases between. The CDR3 loop reads CASSPALSADTQYF. As DNA, the CDR3 is TGTGCCAGCAGCCCCGCACTCTCTGCAGATACGCAGTATTTT.

This clone was counted a few times. The CDR3 DNA reads TGCGCCAGCAGCTTAGGACAGCAAGAGACCCAGTACTTC. This encodes CASSLGQQETQYF. V usage is TRBV5-1 and J usage is TRBJ2-5; TRBD1 is a possible D gene (6 bases). Trimming removed 2 bases from V and 2 bases from J, with 7 bases in between. Germline V gene sequence: CDR1 SGHRS, CDR2 YFSETQ. This CDR3 has 13 residues. Filled out from reference TRBV5-1 and TRBJ2-5, the complete variable domain reads KAGVTQTPRYLIKTRGQQVTLSCSPISGHRSVSWYQQTPGQGLQFLFEYFSETQRNKGNFPGRFSGRQFSNSRSEMNVSTLELGDSALYLCASSLGQQETQYFGPGTRLLVL.

This chain uses TRBV7-2 with TRBJ1-2, with a possible D match to TRBD1 (5 bases). The CDR3 has 13 amino acids. V gave up 1 base and J gave up 8 bases, with 11 bases separating them. CDR1 SGHTA and CDR2 FQGNSA come from the germline V gene. The CDR3 here is CASSLGRGEGYTF. CDR3 in DNA: TGTGCCAGCAGCTTAGGGAGGGGAGAAGGCTACACCTTC.

The rearrangement uses TRBV19 and TRBJ1-6; D perhaps matches TRBD1 (6 bases). Germline loops: CDR1 LNHDA, CDR2 SQIVND (reference sequence). This CDR3 is 15 amino acids long. V was shortened by 5 bases and J by 7 bases, with 15 bases between the two germline ends. The DNA of the CDR3 is TGTGCCAGTAGTTTAAGGACAGTTGGCAATTCACCCCTCCACTTT. Translating it yields CASSLRTVGNSPLHF.

This sequence joins TRBV19 and TRBJ1-3; the match to TRBD1 covers 8 bases. Germline loops: CDR1 LNHDA, CDR2 SQIVND (reference sequence). The length of the CDR3 is 15 residues. J lost 3 bases, V lost 6 bases, and 7 bases had no gene match. CDR3 loop: CASSPDRVDGNTIYF. CDR3 sequence (DNA): TGTGCCAGTAGCCCGGACAGGGTGGATGGAAACACCATATATTTT.

A single count supports this clone. V is TRBV5-5 and J is TRBJ2-1; weak D call: TRBD1 (6 bases). The CDR3 covers 13 residues. Trimming took 4 bases from V and 3 from J, leaving 8 bases between them. Per germline, CDR1 SGHKS and CDR2 YYEKEE (reference sequence). DNA of the CDR3: TGTGCCAGCAGCCAGGGGAACTACAATGAGCAGTTCTTC. Amino acids: CASSQGNYNEQFF. The complete variable domain, with remaining parts taken from reference TRBV5-5 and TRBJ2-1, reads DAGVTQSPTHLIKTRGQQVTLRCSPISGHKSVSWYQQVLGQGPQFIFQYYEKEERGRGNFPDRFSARQFPNYSSELNVNALLLGDSALYLCASSQGNYNEQFFGPGTRLTVL.

This chain joins TRBV7-9 and TRBJ1-2; a weak D match, TRBD1 (6 bases). This CDR3 is 14 amino acids long. The germline gives CDR1 SEHNR, CDR2 FQNEAQ (reference sequence). V gave up 5 bases and J gave up 2 bases, with 12 bases separating them. In nucleotides, the CDR3 is TGTGCCAGCAGCCACGTCCAGGGGAACTATGGCTACACCTTC. Amino acid sequence: CASSHVQGNYGYTF.

This rearrangement joins TRBV7-8 to TRBJ2-1; a possible D gene is TRBD1 (5 bases). V lost 5 bases and J lost 2, with 7 bases in between. This CDR3 has 13 residues. From germline, CDR1 is SGHVS and CDR2 FQNEAQ. CDR3 coding DNA: TGTGCCAGCAGCAGGGGCGCCTACAATGAGCAGTTCTTC. Its translation is CASSRGAYNEQFF.

This chain uses TRBV2 with TRBJ1-2; the D is unclear. Trimming shortened V by 3 bases and J by 4 bases, and 9 bases separated the two germline ends. The CDR3 loop spans 13 amino acids. Germline values: CDR1 SNHLY, CDR2 FYNNEI. CDR3 DNA sequence: TGTGCCAGCAGTGATTCACAGCTCTATGGCTACACCTTC. It yields the protein CASSDSQLYGYTF.

The chain combines TRBV3-1 (or the pseudogene TRBV3-2) with TRBJ1-1; D is ambiguous. Trimming took off 5 bases at V and 5 bases at J, with 12 bases between the two ends. Germline-derived CDR1 and CDR2 are LGHDT and YNNKEL (reference sequence). The CDR3 consists of 13 residues. CDR3 region: CASSDNPITEAFF. The CDR3 DNA sequence: TGTGCCAGCAGCGACAACCCGATAACTGAAGCTTTCTTT.

This sequence joins TRBV2 and TRBJ1-2; D is possibly TRBD1 (5 bases). CDR3 length: 13 amino acids. V was cut by 4 bases and J by 4 bases, with 10 bases left in between. Germline V gives CDR1 SNHLY, CDR2 FYNNEI. The CDR3 region is CASSVGVRYGYTF. The CDR3 DNA reads TGTGCCAGCAGTGTAGGGGTTCGCTATGGCTACACCTTC.

The chain's CDR3 is CAWSPPLRGRAPNEQFF. CDR3 coding DNA: TGTGCCTGGAGTCCCCCCCTTCGTGGGAGGGCCCCCAATGAGCAGTTCTTC. The rearrangement links TRBV30 to TRBJ2-1, with 7 bases matching TRBD2. CDR3 length: 17 amino acids. J lost 6 bases, V lost 2 bases, and 16 bases had no gene match. The germline V gene encodes CDR1 GTSNPN and CDR2 SVGIG (reference sequence).

The chain combines TRBV30 with TRBJ1-1; tentatively, D is TRBD1 (6 bases). The CDR3 runs 12 residues. Germline V gene lookup returns CDR1 GTSNPN and CDR2 SVGIG (reference sequence). The V and J ends lost 5 bases and 1 base respectively, with 8 bases between them. The CDR3 DNA reads as TGTGCCTGGGGACAGTCGAACACTGAAGCTTTCTTT. Translating gives CAWGQSNTEAFF.